One sample yielded the 17 T cell receptor beta chains listed below, sequenced in a study of CD8 T cells in ankylosing spondylitis. Overall study results and limits: Characteristic of ankylosing spondylitis blood, it appeared, was a TCR beta motif comprising eight highly homologous variants.

These TCRs are of unknown antigen specificity. TCRdb redid the calling of the 5' RACE reads with MiXCR, one entry per CDR3 protein. The top ten hold 3% to 4.5% of the sample, which has fewer than 550,000 distinct CDR3 sequences, approximately 5% seen once. Sequenced sample: blood, either unsorted or a sorted T cell fraction (not recorded which). These receptors all come from a male donor with ankylosing spondylitis.

The sample holds many counts of this clonotype. The chain links TRBV7-2 to TRBJ2-5; D is perhaps TRBD2 (6 bases). Germline CDR1 reads SGHTA; CDR2 reads FQGNSA. This CDR3 contains 15 residues. Trimming left V 2 bases short and J 2 bases short, with 12 bases between. The CDR3 coding sequence is TGTGCCAGCAGCTTAATCTATAGCGGACAAGAGACCCAGTACTTC. It encodes CASSLIYSGQETQYF.

This clonotype was observed at least ten times. The V and J genes are TRBV20-1 and TRBJ2-5, with 7 bases aligning to TRBD1. V trimming: 4 bases; J trimming: 3 bases; junction bases outside the gene matches: 5. Germline V gene lookup returns CDR1 DFQATT and CDR2 SNEGSKA (reference sequence). The CDR3 is 13 amino acids. CDR3 protein: CSAIRQGKETQYF. CDR3 sequence (DNA): TGCAGTGCTATTCGACAGGGTAAAGAGACCCAGTACTTC.

The rearrangement joins TRBV11-1 to TRBJ2-3; TRBD2 is a possible D gene (6 bases). The CDR3 loop spans 20 amino acids. Per the germline V gene, CDR1 is SGHAT and CDR2 is FQDESV (reference sequence). Trimming left V 3 bases short and J 0 bases short, with 25 bases between. The CDR3 coding sequence is TGTGCCAGCAGCTTGGCCCCCATCTTTCGCGGGAACCGAAGCACAGATACGCAGTATTTT. Amino acids: CASSLAPIFRGNRSTDTQYF.

This clonotype has ten or more counts. V and J are TRBV29-1 and TRBJ2-7, with 11 bases matching TRBD1. Germline loops: CDR1 SQVTM, CDR2 ANQGSEA. This CDR3 spans 11 amino acids. This chain's CDR3 is CQGQGGREQYF. The CDR3 DNA is TGCCAGGGACAGGGGGGACGGGAGCAGTACTTC.

This clonotype has at least ten counts. The rearrangement uses TRBV24-1 and TRBJ1-1; D uncertain. Germline CDR1 reads KGHDR; CDR2 reads SFDVKD. Trimming took off 3 bases at V and 8 bases at J, with 12 bases between the two ends. The CDR3 is 13 residues long. CDR3 in DNA: TGTGCCACCAGTGATCGAAACGCAGGAGAAGCTTTCTTT. Its protein product is CATSDRNAGEAFF.

This clonotype occurred many times. In DNA, the CDR3 is TGCAGTGCTTCGCGGAGATCCAACGAGCAGTACTTC. It specifies CSASRRSNEQYF. This chain joins TRBV20-1 and TRBJ2-7; D gene ambiguous. Germline CDR1 DFQATT, CDR2 SNEGSKA (reference sequence). The CDR3 has 12 amino acids. Trimming stripped 5 bases from V and 5 bases from J, with 13 bases between.

The table lists this clonotype with many counts. This sequence joins TRBV7-2 and TRBJ2-1; tentative D call: TRBD1 (5 bases). This CDR3 comprises 16 residues. V lost 1 base and J 6 bases, leaving 16 bases between the germline ends. CDR1 is SGHTA and CDR2 is FQGNSA in the germline V gene. The DNA for the CDR3 is TGTGCCAGCAGCTTAGAGGGGCCCCTCCTGGCCAATGAGCAGTTCTTC. Its protein product is CASSLEGPLLANEQFF.

This chain joins TRBV7-9 and TRBJ2-5; 8 positions match TRBD1. The J segment lost 3 bases and the V segment lost 4 bases, leaving 7 bases of the junction unmatched. The CDR3 sequence is 15 residues long. Germline CDR1 is SEHNR and CDR2 is FQNEAQ (reference sequence). CDR3 loop: CASSSRDRRKETQYF. The CDR3 DNA is TGTGCCAGCAGCTCCCGGGACAGGAGAAAAGAGACCCAGTACTTC.

This clonotype was recorded many times. The chain employs TRBV28 and TRBJ1-2; D gene unclear. Germline V gives CDR1 MDHEN, CDR2 SYDVKM. Trimming took off 4 bases at V and 4 bases at J, with 7 bases between the two ends. The CDR3 runs to 12 residues. The DNA of the CDR3 is TGTGCCAGCAGTTGGGGAGTCTATGGCTACACCTTC. Translating gives CASSWGVYGYTF.

The V call is TRBV25-1, the J call TRBJ2-1; 7 bases fit TRBD1. The V gene end was trimmed by 7 bases and the J gene end by 4 bases; junction bases not matched to a gene: 4. The CDR3 loop spans 13 amino acids. Per germline, CDR1 MGHDK and CDR2 SYGVNS. CDR3 sequence reads: CASNSGQYNEQFF. The DNA of the CDR3 is TGTGCCAGCAATTCGGGACAGTACAATGAGCAGTTCTTC.

This clonotype was found many times. CDR3 loop: CASSPRLAAYDEQYF. CDR3 in DNA: TGTGCCAGCAGTCCCCGGCTAGCGGCGTACGACGAGCAGTACTTC. The chain joins TRBV6-1 to TRBJ2-7; 7 bases align to TRBD2. CDR1 and CDR2 (germline): MNHNS, SASEGT. With V trimmed by 5 bases and J by 5 bases, 12 bases remained unmatched. The CDR3 loop spans 15 amino acids.

This clonotype came up many times. The V gene is TRBV6-5, the J gene TRBJ2-6, with a tentative D call TRBD1 (5 bases). This CDR3 region has 11 residues. V dropped 6 bases and J dropped 9 bases, with 6 bases sitting between them. Germline loops: CDR1 MNHEY, CDR2 SVGAGI. CDR3 region: CASRQGNVLTF. The CDR3 DNA reads as TGTGCCAGCAGGCAGGGCAACGTCCTGACTTTC.

The rearrangement links TRBV5-1 to TRBJ2-7, with D unresolved. V was clipped by 0 bases and J by 6 bases, with 13 bases between them. There are 14 residues in the CDR3. Germline-derived CDR1 and CDR2 are SGHRS and YFSETQ. The CDR3 coding sequence is TGCGCCAGCAGCTTGGCCGGATCCCCCAGCGAGCAGTACTTC. It yields the protein CASSLAGSPSEQYF.

This chain links TRBV15 with TRBJ2-3; D remains unclear. V was shortened by 0 bases and J by 2 bases, with 6 bases between the two germline ends. Germline values: CDR1 LNHNV, CDR2 YYDKDF (reference sequence). The CDR3 runs to 14 residues. The CDR3 nucleotides are TGTGCCACCAGCAGAGATTCCAACACAGATACGCAGTATTTT. It specifies CATSRDSNTDTQYF.

The V and J genes are TRBV11-2 and TRBJ2-1; possibly TRBD1 for D (6 bases). Deletions cut 4 bases from V and 5 bases from J, with 18 bases between. Germline V gene sequence: CDR1 SGHAT, CDR2 FQNNGV. CDR3 size: 16 residues. The CDR3 region is CASSSRPGQPDNEQFF. The CDR3 region has the DNA TGTGCCAGCAGCTCTAGGCCGGGACAACCGGACAATGAGCAGTTCTTC.

This clonotype was found many times. V and J are TRBV15 and TRBJ2-5, with D perhaps given as TRBD1 or TRBD2 (5 bases each). The CDR3 loop spans 17 amino acids. The V end lost 0 bases, the J end lost 5 bases, and 19 bases lay between the germline ends. Germline CDR1 LNHNV, CDR2 YYDKDF (reference sequence). CDR3 sequence: CATSRDRSGRGEETQYF. In nucleotides, the CDR3 is TGTGCCACCAGCAGAGATAGGAGCGGTCGAGGGGAGGAGACCCAGTACTTC.

This clonotype was seen ten or more times. The J gene is TRBJ1-1, the V gene TRBV6-5; 10 bases agree with TRBD1. V shed 4 bases and J 11 bases; nucleotides not matched to a gene: 10. The CDR3 covers 14 residues. Germline V CDR1 and CDR2: MNHEY, SVGAGI. CDR3 in DNA: TGTGCCAGCAGTTCCCGGGACAGGGGATTATTGGCTTTCTTT. It translates to CASSSRDRGLLAFF.